This T cell receptor (beta chain) originates from a study of vaccination and CD4 T cells after COVID-19. Study-level information: Post-vaccine specimens were obtained a median roughly 70 days after dose two (range 14 to 241). In culture, cells were exposed to overlapping spike peptides from SARS-CoV-2, HCoV-NL63, HCoV-OC43 and HCoV-229E. Study-wide points: There was no significant change from roughly 21 to 40 median reactive clonotypes.

A word on this clonotype: Its antigen is still unknown.

The Oncomine TCR Beta short-read assay sequenced DNA from cultured CD4+ T cells. A single record per CDR3 protein comes from TCRdb applying MiXCR to the PCR reads. This sample has more than 10,000 distinct CDR3 sequences, with roughly two thirds found just once. Sample treatment: roughly 11-day PBMC culture with coronavirus spike peptide pools or control peptides (ViraFEST assay). After about ten days of culture, CD4+ T cells were negatively selected. Trimming removed 5 bases from V and 5 bases from J, with 15 bases in between. There are 13 residues in the CDR3. Per the germline V gene, CDR1 is GTSNPN and CDR2 is SVGIG (reference sequence).

Sequencing used CD4+ T cells from blood, cultured in vitro. This TCR came from a human donor who had recovered from COVID-19. The chain uses TRBV30 and TRBJ1-2; D gene unclear. CDR3 DNA: TGTGCCTGGGAGTCGTCGGGAGTGTATGGCTACACCTTC. This translates into CAWESSGVYGYTF.